The 4 T cell receptor beta chains in this list originate from one sample, sequenced in a study of cytomegalovirus exposure and HLA in healthy donors. The primer mix had 60 Vbeta and 13 Jbeta primers. The method was immunoSEQ multiplex PCR; TCRdb's version includes in-frame clones alone and lacks a portion of them. The sample lists 150,000 to 200,000 clones; about four fifths were seen once. The sequencing sample was made of PBMCs. The source is a male donor in good health and CMV-seropositive.

V and J are TRBV9 and TRBJ1-2; maybe TRBD1 (5 bases). The germline V gene has CDR1 SGDLS and CDR2 YYNGEE. CDR3 length equals 16 residues. Trimming stripped 3 bases from V and 4 bases from J, with 19 bases between. The CDR3 DNA is TGTGCCAGCAGCGCCGGACCAGGGACTATAAGCTATGGCTACACCTTC. The encoded protein is CASSAGPGTISYGYTF.

The V and J genes are TRBV5-1 and TRBJ2-5; TRBD2 matches at 14 bases. Trimming took 4 bases from V and 3 from J; bases not matched to a gene: 8. This CDR3 comprises 17 residues. Germline V gene lookup returns CDR1 SGHRS and CDR2 YFSETQ. The CDR3 DNA reads as TGCGCCAGCAGCCCGGGGACTAGCGGGGGCCCAGAAGAGACCCAGTACTTC. Translation: CASSPGTSGGPEETQYF.

The chain recombines TRBV5-5 with TRBJ2-7; no definite D call. The CDR3 totals 14 residues. The germline V gene encodes CDR1 SGHKS and CDR2 YYEKEE (reference sequence). V was trimmed by 0 bases and J by 0 bases, leaving 7 bases between them. The CDR3 loop reads CASSLAGGSYEQYF. The CDR3 DNA sequence: TGTGCCAGCAGCTTGGCCGGTGGCTCCTACGAGCAGTACTTC.

The chain combines TRBV5-4 with TRBJ2-5; TRBD2 aligns across 7 bases. J lost 2 bases, V lost 1 base, and 5 bases had no gene match. This CDR3 has 15 amino acids. In germline, CDR1 is SGHNT, CDR2 YYREEE (reference sequence). This chain's CDR3 is CASSLTVGGQETQYF. The CDR3 DNA is TGTGCCAGCAGCTTGACGGTGGGGGGGCAAGAGACCCAGTACTTC.